These T cell receptor beta chains were read from a single sample in a study of blood T cells in healthy people across ages. MiXCR was run by TCRdb on the 5' RACE reads, yielding one entry per CDR3 protein. The repertoire has roughly 680,000 distinct CDR3 sequences, 45% to 50% of them found once; the top ten carry roughly 34%. Material for sequencing was blood. The receptors originated from a woman aged 55-70 years in good health. Both conserved end residues are part of each CDR3. Fields, in order: D gene, V gene, J gene, clone size, CDR3 DNA, CDR3 protein. D genes are given only for firm matches. A clone size is listed for some rows: how often the clone was seen (once, few, many), or a class if it is expanded.

NA	TRBV29-1	TRBJ1-1	few	TGCAGCCCACCCACTGAAGCTTTCTTT	CSPPTEAFF
NA	TRBV15	TRBJ2-3	many	TGTGCCACCAGCAGAGGAGCAGGGAAAACAGATACGCAGTATTTT	CATSRGAGKTDTQYF
TRBD1	TRBV7-2	TRBJ2-1	once	TGTGCCAGCGGCTTAAGACAGGGGTTCTACAATGAGCAGTTCTTC	CASGLRQGFYNEQFF
TRBD2	TRBV6-2/TRBV6-3	TRBJ2-1	few	TGTGCCAGCAGTTACTCGACTAGCGGGAGGTCTAGCTCCTACAATGAGCAGTTCTTC	CASSYSTSGRSSSYNEQFF
NA	TRBV27	TRBJ2-1	NA	TGTGCCAGCAGTTTATCGATCGCCAATGAGCAGTTCTTC	CASSLSIANEQFF
NA	TRBV20-1	TRBJ2-1	once	TGCAGTGCTAGAGAACCTGCTAAAAGCAATGAGCAGTTCTTC	CSAREPAKSNEQFF
NA	TRBV20-1	TRBJ1-4	NA	TGCAGTGCTAGAGAGAGCCTCCTGGGGGAAAAACTGTTTTTT	CSARESLLGEKLFF
NA	TRBV3-1	TRBJ2-3	NA	TGTGCCAGCAGCACCGGGGCAGCCGCAGATACGCAGTATTTT	CASSTGAAADTQYF
TRBD1	TRBV7-2	TRBJ1-2	few	TGTGCCAGCACCTCTGGGACAGGGGGAAACTATGGCTACACCTTC	CASTSGTGGNYGYTF
TRBD1	TRBV29-1	TRBJ1-3	NA	TGCAGCGCTGGACAGGGATCATCTGGAAACACCATATATTTT	CSAGQGSSGNTIYF
NA	TRBV18	TRBJ1-5	NA	TGTGCCAGCTCACCAGGGGCTGATCAGCCCCAGCATTTT	CASSPGADQPQHF
NA	TRBV6-5	TRBJ2-1	NA	TGTGCCAGCAGTTACTCTAGGAATGAGCAGTTCTTC	CASSYSRNEQFF
TRBD2	TRBV20-1	TRBJ2-1	few	TGCAGTGCTAGAGCCCCTAGCGGCAACAATGAGCAGTTCTTC	CSARAPSGNNEQFF
NA	TRBV3-1	TRBJ2-7	NA	TGTGCCAGCAGCCAAGAAATGGGTAGGGAGTCCTACGAGCAGTACTTC	CASSQEMGRESYEQYF
NA	TRBV7-2	TRBJ2-1	once	TGTGCCAGCAGCCCCCGCGGTGGTCGGAATGAGCAGTTCTTC	CASSPRGGRNEQFF
NA	TRBV19	TRBJ2-7	NA	TGTGCCAGTAGTAGGGAGGGGGCCCCCTACGAGCAGTACTTC	CASSREGAPYEQYF
TRBD2	TRBV20-1	TRBJ2-7	many	TGCAGTGCACCTCGACTAGCGGGAAAGGTGTACGAGCAGTACTTC	CSAPRLAGKVYEQYF
NA	TRBV20-1	TRBJ2-4	NA	TGCAGTGCTAGATTTACAGCTCTAGCCAAAAACATTCAGTACTTC	CSARFTALAKNIQYF
NA	TRBV3-1	TRBJ1-4	NA	TGTGCCAGCAGCCAAGGAGAAGAAAAACTGTTTTTT	CASSQGEEKLFF
TRBD1	TRBV20-1	TRBJ1-1	once	TGCAGTGCCCCGGACAGGGAAGCTTTCTTT	CSAPDREAFF
NA	TRBV20-1	TRBJ2-5	few	TGCAGTGGACCCATCCCAGGGCAAGAGACCCAGTACTTC	CSGPIPGQETQYF
TRBD1	TRBV7-2	TRBJ1-5	NA	TGTGCCAGCAGCTTAGAGGGGGCGCAACCCCAGCATTTT	CASSLEGAQPQHF
NA	TRBV28	TRBJ1-1	NA	TGTGCCAGCAGTTTGGGGATGGGAGCTTTCTTT	CASSLGMGAFF
NA	TRBV10-3	TRBJ2-1	NA	TGTGCCATCAGCTCGTCTGGGACTTCATACAATGAGCAGTTCTTC	CAISSSGTSYNEQFF
NA	TRBV15	TRBJ1-4	few	TGTGCCACCAGCTTACGCGTTTCAACTAATGAAAAACTGTTTTTT	CATSLRVSTNEKLFF
NA	TRBV29-1	TRBJ2-5	NA	TGCAGCGTTCTTAGCGCTCAAGAGACCCAGTACTTC	CSVLSAQETQYF
TRBD2	TRBV20-1	TRBJ2-1	NA	TGCAGTACCATAGAGCGGGGGAAGAGATACAATGAGCAGTTCTTC	CSTIERGKRYNEQFF
TRBD1	TRBV24-1	TRBJ2-5	few	TGTGCCACCAGTGGACAGGGTGAGACCCAGTACTTC	CATSGQGETQYF
NA	TRBV29-1	TRBJ1-1	once	TGCAGCGTTGTCGGGATCTTCGCAACTGAAGCTTTCTTT	CSVVGIFATEAFF
NA	TRBV6-6	TRBJ2-5	NA	TGTGCCAGCAGTTACTCGACCGGTCAGTACTTC	CASSYSTGQYF
NA	TRBV20-1	TRBJ2-1	NA	TGCAGTGCTAGGAAAGGGAATGAGCAGTTCTTC	CSARKGNEQFF
NA	TRBV20-1	TRBJ1-1	NA	TGCAGTGCTAGAGGGCACGTGAACACTGAAGCTTTCTTT	CSARGHVNTEAFF
NA	TRBV7-3	TRBJ2-1	NA	TGTGCCAGCAGCCACGACTCACTCCGCTACAATGAGCAGTTCTTC	CASSHDSLRYNEQFF
TRBD1	TRBV24-1	TRBJ2-5	NA	TGTGCCACCAGTGACCGAGGACAGGGCAAAATAGAGACCCAGTACTTC	CATSDRGQGKIETQYF
TRBD1	TRBV12-3/TRBV12-4	TRBJ2-1	NA	TGTGCCAGCACCCTCCAATCCGGGACAGGGGTTAGAAATGAGCAGTTCTTC	CASTLQSGTGVRNEQFF
TRBD1	TRBV6-2/TRBV6-3	TRBJ2-7	NA	TGTGCCAGCAAAATTGGACAGGGGCTATACGAGCAGTACTTC	CASKIGQGLYEQYF
NA	TRBV4-2	TRBJ2-4	NA	TGTGCCAGCAGCCAAGATAGTGGGTCCAAAAACATTCAGTACTTC	CASSQDSGSKNIQYF
TRBD2	TRBV7-3	TRBJ2-1	NA	TGTGCCAGCAGCTCGACCGGGACTAGTAGATACAATGAGCAGTTCTTC	CASSSTGTSRYNEQFF
NA	TRBV10-3	TRBJ2-7	NA	TGTGCCATTCGGGGCCAGGGAAGCTCCTACGAGCAGTACTTC	CAIRGQGSSYEQYF
TRBD2	TRBV3-1	TRBJ2-1	NA	TGTGTCAGCAGCCAAGAACGGGCTGGCGGGAGGGCGAATGAGCAGTTCTTC	CVSSQERAGGRANEQFF
NA	TRBV25-1	TRBJ1-2	few	TGTGCCAGCAGTGCCTGGGACACGGTAAAGGGGGGCTACACCTTC	CASSAWDTVKGGYTF
NA	TRBV30	TRBJ2-1	NA	TGTGCCTGGAGAAAACCGTCACCGGCCAATGAGCAGTTCTTC	CAWRKPSPANEQFF
TRBD1	TRBV7-2	TRBJ1-2	many	TGTGCCAGCAGCTCAAGGACAGGGGGGAGGTATGGCTACACCTTC	CASSSRTGGRYGYTF
NA	TRBV29-1	TRBJ1-1	many	TGCAGCGTTGACCGGATCCGGGGGACTGAAGCTTTCTTT	CSVDRIRGTEAFF
TRBD2	TRBV4-2	TRBJ2-7	NA	TGTGCCAGCAGCCGTCGGTCCGGACTAGGCGGTACCTACGAGCAGTACTTC	CASSRRSGLGGTYEQYF
TRBD1	TRBV12-3/TRBV12-4	TRBJ2-1	NA	TGTGCCAGCAGTACCAGGGACAGGGGGCGCGGTGAGCAGTTCTTC	CASSTRDRGRGEQFF
TRBD1	TRBV20-1	TRBJ2-5	many	TGCAGTGCCAGATGGGACAGGGGCTTAGAGACCCAGTACTTC	CSARWDRGLETQYF
NA	TRBV24-1	TRBJ1-2	NA	TGTGCCACCAGTGATCCCCCGGGGGGCGACTATGGCTACACCTTC	CATSDPPGGDYGYTF
NA	TRBV20-1	TRBJ2-5	few	TGCAGTGCTACGAGGACGGCTCAAGAGACCCAGTACTTC	CSATRTAQETQYF
NA	TRBV7-3	TRBJ2-2	NA	TGTGCCAGCAGCTTTGGGTGGGAGGACCACAACGGGGAGCTGTTTTTT	CASSFGWEDHNGELFF
NA	TRBV29-1	TRBJ2-7	NA	TGCAGCGGAGGTGGGGGGCACGAGCAGTACTTC	CSGGGGHEQYF
NA	TRBV7-2	TRBJ1-4	few	TGTGCCAGCAGCTTTCCACCGGGAAAACTGTTTTTT	CASSFPPGKLFF
NA	TRBV27	TRBJ1-1	few	TGTGCCAGCGGACCTAGGGGGGGCCGAACTGAAGCTTTCTTT	CASGPRGGRTEAFF
NA	TRBV6-5	TRBJ1-2	NA	TGTGCCAGCAGTTATCGGACAGCCAGTAACTATGGCTACACCTTC	CASSYRTASNYGYTF
TRBD2	TRBV7-2	TRBJ2-1	few	TGTGCCAGCAGCTTAGCGACTAGCGGGAGTGGTGAGCAGTTCTTC	CASSLATSGSGEQFF
TRBD1	TRBV24-1	TRBJ2-1	NA	TGTGCCACCAGCAGGGACAGGGGGAGGGAGCAGTTCTTC	CATSRDRGREQFF
NA	TRBV28	TRBJ2-7	NA	TGTGCCAGCAGTTTGGAACAGGGACTATCCTACGAGCAGTACTTC	CASSLEQGLSYEQYF
NA	TRBV24-1	TRBJ2-7	NA	TGTGCCACCGAGGACACCACTTCCTACAATGAGCAGTACTTC	CATEDTTSYNEQYF
NA	TRBV6-2/TRBV6-3	TRBJ2-7	NA	TGTGCCAGCAGTTACCGGCGGGACTACGAGCAGTACTTC	CASSYRRDYEQYF
NA	TRBV12-1	TRBJ1-5	NA	TGTGCCAGCAGCTTTCGGAGGGCCCAGCATTTT	CASSFRRAQHF